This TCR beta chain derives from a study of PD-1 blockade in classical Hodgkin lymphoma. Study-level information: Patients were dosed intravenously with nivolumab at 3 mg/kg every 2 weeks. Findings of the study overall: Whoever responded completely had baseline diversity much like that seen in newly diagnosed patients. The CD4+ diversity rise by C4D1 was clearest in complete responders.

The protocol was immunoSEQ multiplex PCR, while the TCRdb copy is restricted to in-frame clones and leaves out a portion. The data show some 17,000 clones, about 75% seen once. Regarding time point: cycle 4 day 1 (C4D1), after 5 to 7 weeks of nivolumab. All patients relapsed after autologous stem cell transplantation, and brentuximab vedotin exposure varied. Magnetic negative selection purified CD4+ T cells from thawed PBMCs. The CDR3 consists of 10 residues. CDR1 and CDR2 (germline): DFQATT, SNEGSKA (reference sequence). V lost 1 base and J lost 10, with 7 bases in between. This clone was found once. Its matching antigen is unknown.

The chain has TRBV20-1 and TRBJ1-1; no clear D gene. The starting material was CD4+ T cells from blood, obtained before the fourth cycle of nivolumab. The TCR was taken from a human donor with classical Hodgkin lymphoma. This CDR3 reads CSARALVAFF. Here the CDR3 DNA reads TGCAGTGCTAGAGCCCTCGTAGCTTTCTTT.